This passage covers 6 T cell receptor beta chains from one sample sequenced in a study of OX40 agonist ivuxolimab in advanced cancers. Sequencing used immunoSEQ multiplex PCR; TCRdb keeps in-frame clones, though not all of them. This sample carries approximately 81,000 clones, around 83% of them seen once, and the ten largest clones take 0.99%. The sample consisted of CD4+ or CD8+ T cells sorted from blood, taken in a trial of the OX40 agonist ivuxolimab. The origin of the receptors is an adult with an advanced solid tumor such as melanoma, head and neck, liver or kidney cancer.

The CDR3 loop reads CASSLGPKYEQYF. DNA for the CDR3: TGTGCCAGCAGCCTGGGTCCGAAATACGAGCAGTACTTC. The V and J genes are TRBV7-2 and TRBJ2-7; D not resolved. Trimming removed 5 bases at V and 4 bases at J, with 12 bases between. Germline V lookup: CDR1 SGHTA, CDR2 FQGNSA. The CDR3 totals 13 residues.

J is TRBJ1-6 and V is TRBV11-1; D remains unclear. Looked up from germline, CDR1 is SGHAT and CDR2 is FQDESV (reference sequence). This CDR3 spans 14 amino acids. Trimming cost V 1 base and J 8 bases, with 9 bases left between them. The DNA of the CDR3 is TGTGCCAGCAGCTTAGGGCCTTCAGATTCACCCCTCCACTTT. Protein: CASSLGPSDSPLHF.

The chain has TRBV18 and TRBJ1-1; 7 positions match TRBD1. Trimming removed 8 bases from V and 0 bases from J; junction bases left unmatched: 12. CDR1 KGHSH and CDR2 LQKENI come from the germline V gene. The CDR3 runs to 16 residues. Here the CDR3 reads CASQALGTVLNTEAFF. CDR3 in DNA: TGTGCCAGCCAGGCACTCGGGACAGTGCTGAACACTGAAGCTTTCTTT. Using reference TRBV18 and TRBJ1-1 for the parts outside the CDR3, the full variable domain is NAGVMQNPRHLVRRRGQEARLRCSPMKGHSHVYWYRQLPEEGLKFMVYLQKENIIDESGMPKERFSAEFPKEGPSILRIQQVVRGDSAAYFCASQALGTVLNTEAFFGQGTRLTVV.

The J gene is TRBJ2-1, the V gene TRBV7-2, with D possibly matching TRBD1 (6 bases). The length of the CDR3 is 14 residues. Deletions cut 5 bases from V and 4 bases from J, with 12 bases between. Germline V lookup: CDR1 SGHTA, CDR2 FQGNSA. The CDR3 loop is CASSLYRDYNEQFF. In DNA, the CDR3 is TGTGCCAGCAGCCTTTACAGGGATTACAATGAGCAGTTCTTC.

The chain combines TRBV7-9 with TRBJ1-1; tentative D call: TRBD1 (5 bases). This CDR3 has 15 residues. Germline loops: CDR1 SEHNR, CDR2 FQNEAQ (reference sequence). Trimming took off 5 bases at V and 1 base at J, with 14 bases between the two ends. The CDR3, as DNA: TGTGCCAGCAGCCCCGGGGGGATCGGGAACACTGAAGCTTTCTTT. Translating it yields CASSPGGIGNTEAFF.

The chain couples TRBV5-1 to TRBJ1-6, with 7 bases aligning to TRBD1. CDR1 SGHRS and CDR2 YFSETQ come from the germline V gene. With 4 bases clipped from V and 10 bases from J, the junction kept 8 bases outside the gene matches. This CDR3 has 14 residues. CDR3 loop: CASSRDRERSPLHF. The CDR3 region has the DNA TGCGCCAGCAGCAGAGACAGGGAGCGGTCACCCCTCCACTTT.